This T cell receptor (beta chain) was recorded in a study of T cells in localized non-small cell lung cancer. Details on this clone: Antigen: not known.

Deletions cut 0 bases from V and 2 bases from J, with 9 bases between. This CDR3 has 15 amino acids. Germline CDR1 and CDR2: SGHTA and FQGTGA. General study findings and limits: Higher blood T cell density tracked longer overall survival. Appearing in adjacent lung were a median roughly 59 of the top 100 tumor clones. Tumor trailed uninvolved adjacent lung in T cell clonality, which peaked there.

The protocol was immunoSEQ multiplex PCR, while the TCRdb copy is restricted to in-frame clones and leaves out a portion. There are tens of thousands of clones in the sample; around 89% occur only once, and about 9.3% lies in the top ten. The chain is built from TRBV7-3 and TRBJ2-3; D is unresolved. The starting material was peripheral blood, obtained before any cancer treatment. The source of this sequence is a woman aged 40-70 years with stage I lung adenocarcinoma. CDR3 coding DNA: TGTGCCAGCAGCTTAACCCCGACCGACACAGATACGCAGTATTTT. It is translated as CASSLTPTDTDTQYF.